A selection of T cell receptor beta chains follows, all from one sample in a study of Tregs in tolerant kidney transplant recipients. Measured with immunoSEQ multiplex PCR; TCRdb has only the in-frame clones, and not every one. The table lists about 240,000 clones, 84% of them singletons. Input material: CD4+ T cells from blood. The receptors were gathered from a human donor in good health. Both conserved end residues are part of each CDR3. Each record gives: D gene, clone size, J gene, V gene, CDR3 DNA, CDR3 protein. A D gene is named only where the DNA matches it firmly. Not all rows give a size; the values are once, few, many and, for expanded clones, a class.

d_call: NA
clone_size: NA
j_call: TRBJ1-4
v_call: TRBV18
cdr3_nt: TGTGCCAGCTCACCAGCAGCAACTAATGAAAAACTGTTTTTT
cdr3_aa: CASSPAATNEKLFF

d_call: NA
clone_size: NA
j_call: TRBJ1-4
v_call: TRBV5-6
cdr3_nt: TGTGCCAGCAGCCAGACAGTAGTCGAAAAACTGTTTTTT
cdr3_aa: CASSQTVVEKLFF

d_call: TRBD1
clone_size: NA
j_call: TRBJ2-7
v_call: TRBV5-1
cdr3_nt: TGCGCCAGCAATGCTAGGACAGGGGGTCACGAGCAGTACTTC
cdr3_aa: CASNARTGGHEQYF

d_call: NA
clone_size: NA
j_call: TRBJ1-1
v_call: TRBV5-1
cdr3_nt: TGCGCCAGCACCTTTGAGGGCACTGAAGCTTTCTTT
cdr3_aa: CASTFEGTEAFF

d_call: NA
clone_size: NA
j_call: TRBJ2-5
v_call: TRBV2
cdr3_nt: TGTGCCAGCAGTGAAGCAGCGCTAACAGGGATCCAAGAGACCCAGTACTTC
cdr3_aa: CASSEAALTGIQETQYF

d_call: NA
clone_size: NA
j_call: TRBJ1-1
v_call: TRBV14
cdr3_nt: TGTGCCAGCAGCCAAGACTGGGGCTCGGTGAACACTGAAGCTTTCTTT
cdr3_aa: CASSQDWGSVNTEAFF

d_call: TRBD1
clone_size: once
j_call: TRBJ1-2
v_call: TRBV18
cdr3_nt: TGTGCCGGCTCACCGCTCCCGAGACAGGGTTTCCACACCTTC
cdr3_aa: CAGSPLPRQGFHTF

d_call: NA
clone_size: NA
j_call: TRBJ1-3
v_call: TRBV19
cdr3_nt: TGTGCCAGTATTAAAAAGGGTACTGGAAACACCATATATTTT
cdr3_aa: CASIKKGTGNTIYF

d_call: TRBD1
clone_size: NA
j_call: TRBJ1-2
v_call: TRBV9
cdr3_nt: TGTGCCAGCAGCCCCGGACAGGGGGGTTTCGGCTATGGCTACACCTTC
cdr3_aa: CASSPGQGGFGYGYTF

d_call: TRBD1
clone_size: NA
j_call: TRBJ1-1
v_call: TRBV29-1
cdr3_nt: TGCAGCGTCTCGGGACAGGCGTTGAACACTGAAGCTTTCTTT
cdr3_aa: CSVSGQALNTEAFF

d_call: TRBD2
clone_size: NA
j_call: TRBJ2-1
v_call: TRBV10-2
cdr3_nt: TGCGCCAGCAGTGATCGATCTAGCGGGCACAATGAGCAGTTCTTC
cdr3_aa: CASSDRSSGHNEQFF